The 27 T cell receptor beta chains below all came from one sample that was sequenced in a study of control samples from healthy donors and cancer patients. Data came from immunoSEQ multiplex PCR; TCRdb stores just in-frame clones and leaves some out. The profile covers about 150,000 clones, with roughly 90% appearing a single time and less than 0.75% taken by the ten largest. Sequenced input: blood. The source of these receptors is a woman in her thirties in good health.

This chain connects TRBV2 to TRBJ1-1; D not resolved. Per germline, CDR1 SNHLY and CDR2 FYNNEI. The CDR3 is made up of 13 amino acids. The V and J ends lost 0 bases and 7 bases respectively, with 9 bases between them. The CDR3 DNA follows: TGTGCCAGCAGTGAAGCGCGGCAGAATGAAGCTTTCTTT. This translates into CASSEARQNEAFF.

The chain employs TRBV5-1 and TRBJ2-7; the match to TRBD1 covers 12 bases. With V trimmed by 0 bases and J by 6 bases, 4 bases remained unmatched. The CDR3 runs to 15 residues. CDR1 is SGHRS and CDR2 is YFSETQ in the germline V gene. The CDR3 DNA reads TGCGCCAGCAGCTTGGCGGGACAGGGGGCGCGCGAGCAGTACTTC. Its translation: CASSLAGQGAREQYF.

This chain links TRBV24-1 with TRBJ2-1; unclear D gene. Germline CDR1 and CDR2: KGHDR and SFDVKD. The CDR3 has 14 amino acids. Trimming removed 4 bases at V and 0 bases at J, with 6 bases between. The CDR3 region has the DNA TGTGCCACCAGTGAGCAGGCCTCCTACAATGAGCAGTTCTTC. As protein: CATSEQASYNEQFF.

The chain couples TRBV7-9 to TRBJ2-1, with TRBD1 matching over 8 bases. Germline-derived CDR1 and CDR2 are SEHNR and FQNEAQ (reference sequence). The CDR3 has 17 amino acids. J lost 9 bases, V lost 5 bases, and 18 bases had no gene match. CDR3 loop: CASSPGQGAGLDTEQFF. In nucleotides, the CDR3 is TGTGCCAGCAGCCCCGGGCAGGGGGCGGGATTGGATACTGAGCAGTTCTTC.

The J gene is TRBJ2-1, the V gene TRBV11-2, with 7 bases matching TRBD2. The germline gives CDR1 SGHAT, CDR2 FQNNGV. J lost 6 bases, V lost 0 bases, and 11 bases had no gene match. The CDR3 is 17 amino acids. The CDR3 region is CASSLDEAGVSGNEQFF. The CDR3 DNA reads TGTGCCAGCAGCTTAGACGAGGCGGGAGTGTCAGGCAATGAGCAGTTCTTC.

The chain is built from TRBV7-9 and TRBJ2-1, with D unclear. V was clipped by 5 bases and J by 5 bases, with 4 bases between them. The germline V gene encodes CDR1 SEHNR and CDR2 FQNEAQ (reference sequence). The CDR3 is 11 residues long. The CDR3 sequence is CASSLNNEQFF. For the CDR3, the DNA is TGTGCCAGCAGCCTGAACAATGAGCAGTTCTTC.

V and J are TRBV27 and TRBJ1-2, with 7 positions matching TRBD1. The length of the CDR3 is 17 residues. CDR1 MNHEY and CDR2 SMNVEV come from the germline V gene (reference sequence). V was clipped by 6 bases and J by 6 bases; unmatched bases: 19. The DNA for the CDR3 is TGTGCCAGCAGCCTTCACCCGGGACAGAACATGGTAGATGGCTACACCTTC. Translating gives CASSLHPGQNMVDGYTF.

This rearrangement joins TRBV12-3 or TRBV12-4 to TRBJ2-3, with 9 bases fitting TRBD1. V lost 0 bases and J lost 11; bases outside the gene matches: 3. There are 13 residues in the CDR3. CDR3 sequence reads: CASSLAPGQGQYF. DNA for the CDR3: TGTGCCAGCAGTTTAGCGCCGGGACAGGGGCAGTATTTT.

The chain links TRBV19 to TRBJ2-3; no definite D call. Germline V CDR1 and CDR2: LNHDA, SQIVND (reference sequence). The CDR3 extends over 16 amino acids. Between the trimmed V and J ends, which lost 0 bases and 0 bases, there was a span of 10 bases. The CDR3 sequence is CASSIDLGASTDTQYF. Written as DNA, the CDR3 is TGTGCCAGTAGTATAGATCTCGGAGCTAGCACAGATACGCAGTATTTT.

This clone has just a few counts. As DNA, the CDR3 is TGTGCCAGCAGCTTAACAAGGGAAGGTGGCTACACCTTC. Its translation is CASSLTREGGYTF. The chain employs TRBV7-3 and TRBJ1-2; unclear D gene. Trimming shortened V by 0 bases and J by 7 bases, and 9 bases separated the two germline ends. This CDR3 comprises 13 residues. Germline CDR1 SGHTA, CDR2 FQGTGA.

CDR3 coding DNA: TGTGCCAGCAGTTTCAATCAGCCCCAGCATTTT. It is translated as CASSFNQPQHF. V gene TRBV12-3 or TRBV12-4 combines with J gene TRBJ1-5; D is unresolved. The CDR3 covers 11 residues. Trimming pared 3 bases from V and 3 bases from J, leaving 0 bases between.

The rearrangement links TRBV7-2 to TRBJ2-7; 10 nucleotides agree with TRBD2. The length of the CDR3 is 14 residues. CDR1 and CDR2 from the germline V gene are SGHTA and FQGNSA. V lost 5 bases, J lost 8 bases, and 9 bases stayed unmatched. CDR3 DNA: TGTGCCAGCAGCCCACCTAGCGGGAGAACACAGCAGTACTTC. Translating gives CASSPPSGRTQQYF.

This chain links TRBV23-1 with TRBJ1-1; D is unresolved. Being an ORF, TRBV23-1 has a function that is uncertain. V gave up 7 bases and J gave up 11 bases, with 14 bases separating them. The CDR3 consists of 11 residues. CDR3 sequence reads: CASIFKAGAFF. CDR3 nucleotides: TGCGCCAGCATTTTCAAGGCTGGCGCTTTCTTT.

The V gene is TRBV5-5, the J gene TRBJ1-5, with a weak D call TRBD1 (6 bases). This CDR3 region has 15 residues. Trimming took 1 base from V and 5 from J, leaving 13 bases between them. The V gene's germline CDR1 is SGHKS and CDR2 YYEKEE (reference sequence). CDR3 amino acids: CASSLTGRGHQPQHF. The DNA of the CDR3 is TGTGCCAGCAGCTTGACGGGGCGGGGGCATCAGCCCCAGCATTTT. Combining the CDR3 with reference TRBV5-5 and TRBJ1-5 gives the whole variable domain DAGVTQSPTHLIKTRGQQVTLRCSPISGHKSVSWYQQVLGQGPQFIFQYYEKEERGRGNFPDRFSARQFPNYSSELNVNALLLGDSALYLCASSLTGRGHQPQHFGDGTRLSIL.

This clone was picked up one time. This chain uses TRBV5-6 with TRBJ1-1, with TRBD1 as a possible D gene (6 bases). V dropped 3 bases and J dropped 0 bases, with 15 bases sitting between them. The CDR3 runs to 16 residues. CDR1 SGHDT and CDR2 YYEEEE come from the germline V gene. CDR3 residues: CASSSGQPKMNTEAFF. CDR3 DNA sequence: TGTGCCAGCAGCTCCGGACAGCCTAAGATGAACACTGAAGCTTTCTTT.

The V and J genes are TRBV9 and TRBJ2-5; TRBD2 aligns across 13 bases. CDR1 and CDR2 from the germline V gene are SGDLS and YYNGEE. The V gene end was trimmed by 0 bases and the J gene end by 1 base; junction bases not matched to a gene: 9. This CDR3 has 19 residues. CDR3 sequence: CASSVARGTSGRVQETQYF. The CDR3 DNA is TGTGCCAGCAGCGTAGCTCGGGGAACTAGCGGGAGGGTCCAAGAGACCCAGTACTTC.

Comment on this clone: One junction end does not reproduce the germline sequence, and a read error may be involved. The chain couples TRBV28 to TRBJ1-5; TRBD1 is a possible D gene (6 bases). CDR3 length equals 12 residues. Germline assignment: CDR1 MDHEN and CDR2 SYDVKM. The CDR3 spells CASSSTRTDMGF. For the CDR3, the DNA is TGTGCCAGCAGTTCGACGAGGACAGATATGGGCTTT.

CDR3 region: CASGTDLVDTQYF. The CDR3 DNA is TGTGCCAGTGGGACAGACCTTGTAGATACGCAGTATTTT. This chain links TRBV28 with TRBJ2-3, with 7 bases fitting TRBD1. Looked up from germline, CDR1 is MDHEN and CDR2 is SYDVKM. CDR3 length equals 13 residues. J lost 5 bases, V lost 9 bases, and 8 bases had no gene match.

The chain joins TRBV5-1 to TRBJ1-1; tentative D call: TRBD1 (5 bases). Trimming took 4 bases from V and 2 from J, leaving 9 bases between them. This CDR3 contains 13 residues. Per germline, CDR1 SGHRS and CDR2 YFSETQ. As DNA, the CDR3 is TGCGCCAGCAGCCCAGGGTACAACACTGAAGCTTTCTTT. Translated, it gives CASSPGYNTEAFF.

The chain couples TRBV5-1 to TRBJ2-5, with TRBD2 matching over 9 bases. Germline assignment: CDR1 SGHRS and CDR2 YFSETQ. V gave up 0 bases and J gave up 4 bases; unmatched junction bases: 7. The CDR3 totals 16 residues. Written as DNA, the CDR3 is TGCGCCAGCAGCTTGGGGGCTAGCGGGACGGGAGAGACCCAGTACTTC. It yields the protein CASSLGASGTGETQYF.

The CDR3 loop reads CASSAPRRIGNEQFF. The CDR3 DNA follows: TGTGCCAGCAGTGCCCCAAGGAGGATAGGCAATGAGCAGTTCTTC. This chain connects TRBV2 to TRBJ2-1; possible D gene TRBD2, 5 bases. This CDR3 is 15 amino acids long. V was trimmed by 4 bases and J by 6 bases, leaving 16 bases between them. CDR1 SNHLY and CDR2 FYNNEI come from the germline V gene.

V and J are TRBV7-9 and TRBJ2-7, with D tentatively TRBD1 (7 bases). V shed 10 bases and J shed 7 bases, with 14 bases lying between them. Germline values: CDR1 SEHNR, CDR2 FQNEAQ (reference sequence). This CDR3 region has 11 residues. CDR3 DNA: TGTGCCACAAGCAGGGGGAGGGAGCAGTACTTC. Its protein is CATSRGREQYF.

The V and J genes are TRBV10-3 and TRBJ1-1; D is unclear. Looked up from germline, CDR1 is ENHRY and CDR2 is SYGVKD. The CDR3 is made up of 14 amino acids. Trimming removed 2 bases at V and 1 base at J, with 8 bases between. For the CDR3, the DNA is TGTGCCATCAGTGAGACAACTAAGAACACTGAAGCTTTCTTT. This encodes CAISETTKNTEAFF.

The chain employs TRBV19 and TRBJ2-6, with D hard to call. CDR1 is LNHDA and CDR2 is SQIVND in the germline V gene (reference sequence). The CDR3 has 15 residues. V was cut by 6 bases and J by 0 bases, with 9 bases left in between. CDR3 residues: CASRTTVSGANVLTF. CDR3 DNA: TGTGCCAGTAGGACCACAGTCTCTGGGGCCAACGTCCTGACTTTC.

The gene calls are TRBV5-1 and TRBJ2-7, with 7 positions matching TRBD2. The CDR3 sequence is 15 residues long. With 6 bases clipped from V and 4 bases from J, the junction kept 13 bases outside the gene matches. Germline V gene sequence: CDR1 SGHRS, CDR2 YFSETQ. This chain's CDR3 is CASKLVGTGGYEQYF. In DNA form, the CDR3 reads TGCGCCAGCAAACTAGTCGGGACGGGAGGTTACGAGCAGTACTTC.

The rearrangement joins TRBV6-5 to TRBJ2-1; D possibly corresponds to TRBD1 (5 bases). CDR3 length equals 15 residues. CDR1 MNHEY and CDR2 SVGAGI come from the germline V gene. V was clipped by 5 bases and J by 2 bases, with 13 bases between them. This CDR3 reads CASSRGGQTYNEQFF. CDR3 DNA sequence: TGTGCCAGCAGTCGTGGCGGACAAACCTACAATGAGCAGTTCTTC.

This sequence joins TRBV27 and TRBJ2-1; TRBD2 matches at 7 bases. Looked up from germline, CDR1 is MNHEY and CDR2 is SMNVEV (reference sequence). V dropped 6 bases and J dropped 6; count of bases not matched to a gene: 8. This CDR3 has 14 amino acids. CDR3 coding DNA: TGTGCCAGCAGCCCGACTAGCATGGCCAATGAGCAGTTCTTC. Protein sequence: CASSPTSMANEQFF.